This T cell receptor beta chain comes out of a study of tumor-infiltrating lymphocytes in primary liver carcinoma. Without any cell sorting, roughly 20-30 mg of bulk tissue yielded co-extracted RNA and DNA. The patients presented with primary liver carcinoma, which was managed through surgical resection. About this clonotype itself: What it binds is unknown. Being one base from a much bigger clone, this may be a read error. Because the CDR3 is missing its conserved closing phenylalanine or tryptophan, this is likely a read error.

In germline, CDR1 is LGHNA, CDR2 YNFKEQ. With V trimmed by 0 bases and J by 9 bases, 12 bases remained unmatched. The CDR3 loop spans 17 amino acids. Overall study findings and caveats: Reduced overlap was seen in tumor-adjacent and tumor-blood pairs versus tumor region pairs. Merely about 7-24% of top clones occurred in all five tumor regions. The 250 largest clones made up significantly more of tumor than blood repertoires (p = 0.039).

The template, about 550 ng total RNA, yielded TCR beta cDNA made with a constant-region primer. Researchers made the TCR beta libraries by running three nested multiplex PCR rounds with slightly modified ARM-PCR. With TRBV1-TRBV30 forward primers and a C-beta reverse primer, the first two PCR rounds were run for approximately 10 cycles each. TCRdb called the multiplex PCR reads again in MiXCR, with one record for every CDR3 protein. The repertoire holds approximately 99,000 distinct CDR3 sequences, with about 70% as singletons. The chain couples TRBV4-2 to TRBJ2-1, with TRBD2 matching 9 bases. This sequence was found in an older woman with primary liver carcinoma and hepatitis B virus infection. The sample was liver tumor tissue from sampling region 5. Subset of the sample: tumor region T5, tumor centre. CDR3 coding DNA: TGTGCCAGCAGCCAAGAAAGGAGTAGCGGGAGTTCGGGTGAGCAGTTCTCC. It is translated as CASSQERSSGSSGEQFS.